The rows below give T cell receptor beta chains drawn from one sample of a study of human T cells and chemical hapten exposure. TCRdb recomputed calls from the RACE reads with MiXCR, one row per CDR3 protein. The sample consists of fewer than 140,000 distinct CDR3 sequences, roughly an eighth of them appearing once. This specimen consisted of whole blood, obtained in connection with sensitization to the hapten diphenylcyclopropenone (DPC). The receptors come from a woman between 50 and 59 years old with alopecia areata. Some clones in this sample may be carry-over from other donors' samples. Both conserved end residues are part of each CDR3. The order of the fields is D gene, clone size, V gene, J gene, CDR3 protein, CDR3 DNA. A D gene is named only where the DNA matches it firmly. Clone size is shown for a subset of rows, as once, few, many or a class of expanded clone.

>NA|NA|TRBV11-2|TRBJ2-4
CASSSKGIQYF
TGTGCCAGCAGCTCAAAGGGCATTCAGTACTTC
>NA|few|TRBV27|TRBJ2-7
CASSLWTNRPYEQYF
TGTGCCAGCAGTTTGTGGACAAACCGGCCCTACGAGCAGTACTTC
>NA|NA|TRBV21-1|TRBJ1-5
CASLTQGSDQPQHF
TGTGCCAGCCTCACGCAGGGATCGGATCAGCCCCAGCATTTT
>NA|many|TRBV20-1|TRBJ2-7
CSAQIIYEQYF
TGCAGTGCCCAGATAATCTACGAGCAGTACTTC
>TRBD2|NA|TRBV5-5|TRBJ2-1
CASASGITYNEQFF
TGTGCCAGCGCTAGCGGGATAACCTACAATGAGCAGTTCTTC
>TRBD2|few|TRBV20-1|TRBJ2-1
CSARIGSSGRAAEQFF
TGCAGTGCTAGGATCGGGTCCAGCGGGAGGGCCGCCGAGCAGTTCTTC
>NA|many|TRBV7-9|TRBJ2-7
CASSGTTGKVGNF
TGTGCCAGCAGCGGTACAACAGGGAAGGTTGGGAACTTC
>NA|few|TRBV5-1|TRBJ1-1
CASSFGGASSEAFF
TGCGCCAGCAGCTTCGGCGGCGCCTCTTCTGAAGCTTTCTTT
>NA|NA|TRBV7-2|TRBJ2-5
CASSSEGSQETQYF
TGTGCCAGCAGCTCTGAAGGGAGCCAAGAGACCCAGTACTTC
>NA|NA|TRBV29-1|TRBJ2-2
CSASAQTGELFF
TGCAGCGCGTCAGCGCAAACCGGGGAGCTGTTTTTT
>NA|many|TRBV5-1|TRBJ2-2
CASSLATGAGELFF
TGCGCCAGCAGCTTGGCCACAGGAGCCGGGGAGCTGTTTTTT
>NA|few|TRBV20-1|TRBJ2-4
CSARAGAAKNIQYF
TGCAGTGCTAGGGCAGGGGCAGCCAAAAACATTCAGTACTTC
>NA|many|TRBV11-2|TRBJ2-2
CASSFANTGELFF
TGTGCCAGCAGCTTTGCGAACACCGGGGAGCTGTTTTTT
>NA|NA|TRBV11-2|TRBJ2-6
CASSTGTSSGANVLTF
TGTGCCAGCAGCACAGGGACAAGCTCTGGGGCCAACGTCCTGACTTTC
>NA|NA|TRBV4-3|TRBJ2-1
CASSHLERGNEQFF
TGCGCCAGCAGCCACCTAGAACGGGGGAATGAGCAGTTCTTC
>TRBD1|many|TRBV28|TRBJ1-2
CASSAQGRNGYTF
TGTGCCAGCAGCGCACAGGGGAGGAATGGCTACACCTTC
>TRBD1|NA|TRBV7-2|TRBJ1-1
CASSLVSRGSTEAFF
TGTGCCAGCAGCTTAGTGTCCAGGGGGAGCACTGAAGCTTTCTTT
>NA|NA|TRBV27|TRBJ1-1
CASSLSPSMGTEAFF
TGTGCCAGCAGTTTGTCTCCTTCAATGGGCACTGAAGCTTTCTTT
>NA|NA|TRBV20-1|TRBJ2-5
CSAKNSLKETQYF
TGCAGTGCTAAAAACAGTTTAAAAGAGACCCAGTACTTC
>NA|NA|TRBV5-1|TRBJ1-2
CASSFEGNGYTF
TGCGCCAGCAGCTTTGAGGGGAATGGCTACACCTTC
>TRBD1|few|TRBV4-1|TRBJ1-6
CASSQEGDRGRSPLHF
TGCGCCAGCAGCCAAGAGGGGGACAGGGGGCGATCACCCCTCCACTTT
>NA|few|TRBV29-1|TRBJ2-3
CSGRRGLTDTQYF
TGCAGTGGCAGGAGGGGGCTAACAGATACGCAGTATTTT
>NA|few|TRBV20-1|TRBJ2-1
CSARGLNEQFF
TGCAGTGCTAGAGGGTTAAATGAGCAGTTCTTC
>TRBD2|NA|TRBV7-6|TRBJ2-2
CASSSSTSGRKVTGELFF
TGTGCCAGCAGCTCTTCTACTAGCGGGAGAAAGGTCACCGGGGAGCTGTTTTTT
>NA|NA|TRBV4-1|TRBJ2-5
CASSPLLLVEETQYF
TGCGCCAGCAGCCCTCTTTTACTAGTCGAAGAGACCCAGTACTTC
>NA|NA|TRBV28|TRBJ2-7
CASRLSSYEQYF
TGTGCCTCCCGTCTCTCCTCCTACGAGCAGTACTTC
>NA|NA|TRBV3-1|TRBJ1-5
CASSQEWSGNQPQHF
TGTGCCAGCAGCCAAGAGTGGAGCGGGAATCAGCCCCAGCATTTT
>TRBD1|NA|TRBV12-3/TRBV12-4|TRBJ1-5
CASSFHQGGNQPQHF
TGTGCCAGCAGTTTTCACCAGGGGGGGAATCAGCCCCAGCATTTT
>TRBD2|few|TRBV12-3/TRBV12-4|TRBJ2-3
CASSSGTSGRAWSDTQYF
TGTGCCAGCAGTTCCGGGACTAGCGGGAGGGCGTGGTCAGATACGCAGTATTTT
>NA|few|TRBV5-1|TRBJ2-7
CASSLDPGTSYEQYF
TGCGCCAGCAGCTTGGACCCCGGGACCTCCTACGAGCAGTACTTC
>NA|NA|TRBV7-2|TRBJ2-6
CASSLGRRGSANVLTF
TGTGCCAGCAGCTTAGGTCGACGGGGCTCGGCCAACGTCCTGACTTTC
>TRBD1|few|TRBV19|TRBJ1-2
CASRTGPNYGYTF
TGTGCCAGTCGGACAGGCCCCAACTATGGCTACACCTTC
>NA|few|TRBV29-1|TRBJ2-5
CSARPGPRRGETQYF
TGCAGCGCCCGGCCGGGCCCACGGAGGGGGGAGACCCAGTACTTC
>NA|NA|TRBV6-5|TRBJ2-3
CASSKRPTTDTQYF
TGTGCCAGCAGCAAGCGGCCCACCACAGATACGCAGTATTTT
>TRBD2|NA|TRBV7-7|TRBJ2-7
CASRVLGPLRRLAGVRVDEQYF
TGTGCCAGCAGGGTCCTCGGACCGCTTCGCCGACTAGCGGGAGTTAGGGTCGACGAGCAGTACTTC
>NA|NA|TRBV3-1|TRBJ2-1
CASSQDDGVNEQFF
TGTGCCAGCAGCCAAGATGACGGAGTAAATGAGCAGTTCTTC
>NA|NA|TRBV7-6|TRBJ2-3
CASSLRGIQLARTDTQYF
TGTGCCAGCAGCTTAAGGGGTATACAACTAGCTCGCACAGATACGCAGTATTTT
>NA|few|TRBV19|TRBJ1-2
CASSMWAGDYGYTF
TGTGCCAGTAGTATGTGGGCTGGGGACTATGGCTACACCTTC
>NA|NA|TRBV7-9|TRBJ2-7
CASSSAGGTGFDYEQYF
TGTGCCAGCAGCTCAGCCGGGGGAACAGGGTTTGATTACGAGCAGTACTTC
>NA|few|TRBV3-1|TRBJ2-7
CASSQGKGTYEQYF
TGTGCCAGCAGCCAAGGAAAAGGGACCTACGAGCAGTACTTC
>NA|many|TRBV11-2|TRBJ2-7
CASSPSTVVSYEQYF
TGTGCCAGCAGCCCGAGCACTGTCGTGTCCTACGAGCAGTACTTC
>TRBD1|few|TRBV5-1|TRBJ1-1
CASGRQGDTEAFF
TGCGCCAGCGGGCGACAGGGGGACACTGAAGCTTTCTTT
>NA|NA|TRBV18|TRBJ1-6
CASSPPPEGSPLHF
TGTGCCAGCTCACCCCCCCCGGAGGGTTCACCCCTCCACTTT
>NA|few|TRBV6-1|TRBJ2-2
CASSESHTGELFF
TGTGCCAGCAGTGAATCCCACACCGGGGAGCTGTTTTTT
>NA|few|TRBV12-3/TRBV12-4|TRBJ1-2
CASSQARYGYTF
TGTGCCAGCAGCCAGGCCCGCTATGGCTACACCTTC
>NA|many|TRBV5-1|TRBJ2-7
CASSSRSDSYEQYF
TGCGCCAGCAGCTCCCGTTCCGACTCGTACGAGCAGTACTTC
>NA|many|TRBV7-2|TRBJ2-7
CASSFYGSSYEQYF
TGTGCCAGCAGCTTTTACGGGAGCAGCTACGAGCAGTACTTC
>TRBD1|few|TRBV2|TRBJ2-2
CASFSAGGITGELFF
TGTGCCAGCTTCTCGGCAGGGGGCATAACCGGGGAGCTGTTTTTT
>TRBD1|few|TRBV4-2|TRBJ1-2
CASSQEGDSYGYTF
TGTGCCAGCAGCCAAGAAGGGGACAGTTATGGCTACACCTTC
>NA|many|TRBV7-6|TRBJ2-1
CASSPRQSWENSYNEQFF
TGTGCCAGCAGCCCCAGGCAGTCGTGGGAAAACTCCTACAATGAGCAGTTCTTC
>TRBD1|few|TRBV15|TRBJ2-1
CATSNSDRGQHEQFF
TGTGCCACCAGCAACTCGGACAGGGGGCAACATGAGCAGTTCTTC
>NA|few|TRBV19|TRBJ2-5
CASSDIKETQYF
TGTGCCAGTAGTGACATTAAAGAGACCCAGTACTTC
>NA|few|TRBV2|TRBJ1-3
CASAGLLGGSGNTIYF
TGTGCCAGCGCAGGACTGCTTGGGGGCTCTGGAAACACCATATATTTT
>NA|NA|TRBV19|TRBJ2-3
CASSQEDGGSTDTQYF
TGTGCCAGTAGTCAAGAAGACGGGGGCAGCACAGATACGCAGTATTTT